This TCR beta chain was sequenced in a study of cytomegalovirus exposure and HLA in healthy donors. Concerning this clone itself: Its antigen is not known.

With 60 Vbeta and 13 Jbeta primers, the PCR was carried out. Sequencing used immunoSEQ multiplex PCR; TCRdb keeps in-frame clones, though not all of them. Here the sample spans roughly 130,000 clones, about four fifths being singletons. This CDR3 is built from 17 residues. Germline V gene data show CDR1 as SGHRS and CDR2 as YFSETQ. Trimming cost V 0 bases and J 2 bases; bases outside gene matches: 5. Study-wide findings and caveats: An Asian-associated ancestry cluster reportedly showed fewer N-insertions than the roughly 670-donor mean in a later analysis. Several of the most significant clusters appeared, in a later analysis, to be linked to common viral pathogens.

The chain recombines TRBV5-1 with TRBJ2-3, with 11 positions matching TRBD2. The clonotype originates from a man younger than 35 in good health and CMV-seronegative. The specimen was PBMCs. CDR3 nucleotide sequence: TGCGCCAGCAGCTTGGGGACTAGCGGGCATATCACAGATACGCAGTATTTT. Residues: CASSLGTSGHITDTQYF.